This T cell receptor (beta chain) appears in the sequencing data of a study of prognosis after radiotherapy for stage I lung cancer. Study summary: Stage I non-small cell lung cancer cases were enrolled from early 2018 through early 2019. Four to six patients had oligometastatic NSCLC after surgical resection of the primary tumor, and 12 to 15 had newly diagnosed primary stage I lung tumors.

Study conclusions and caveats: Gene usage, both TRBV and TRBJ, reportedly differed between patients with metastases and patients without them. Counted unique TCR clones declined after stereotactic body radiation therapy (median about 9,700 versus 6,500).

This clonotype was seen at least ten times. What it recognizes is unknown. This CDR3 has 13 amino acids. Trimming removed 5 bases at V and 4 bases at J, with 8 bases between. Researchers used two-round multiplex PCR to amplify TCR beta CDR3 starting from genomic DNA. Primers specific to each TRBV and TRBJ gene were used in first-round PCR. MiXCR was run by TCRdb on the multiplex PCR reads, yielding one entry per CDR3 protein. The sample consists of 30,000 to 40,000 distinct CDR3 sequences, roughly a quarter of them appearing once. The genes are TRBV12-3 or TRBV12-4 and TRBJ2-2; D unresolved. The source is a donor over 45 with non-small cell lung cancer. The material sequenced was PBMCs, taken before or after stereotactic body radiation therapy (not recorded which). The CDR3 coding sequence is TGTGCCAGCAGTAAAGGTCCCACCGGGGAGCTGTTTTTT. Its protein product is CASSKGPTGELFF.